A selection of T cell receptor beta chains follows, all from one sample in a study of T cell responses to AZD1222 COVID-19 vaccine. Only in-frame clones appear in the TCRdb table, and some are missing; sequencing was by immunoSEQ multiplex PCR. The data contain about 25,000 clones, around 83% of them singletons. Sequencing used peripheral blood, obtained 28 days after the second AZD1222 dose. The receptors originated from an adult who received the AZD1222 COVID-19 vaccine. Both conserved end residues are part of each CDR3. A D gene is named only where the DNA matches it firmly. Clone size is shown for a subset of rows, as once, few, many or a class of expanded clone.

>TRBV18|.|TRBD1|TRBJ1-4
TGTGCCAGCTCACGGGACAGGGCGGCTGAAAAACTGTTTTTT
CASSRDRAAEKLFF
>TRBV28|.|.|TRBJ2-7
TGTGCCAGCAGCCCGTCGACAGGCCTCTACGAGCAGTACTTC
CASSPSTGLYEQYF
>TRBV28|.|.|TRBJ2-7
TGTGCCAGCAGTTTCTTGGCCAGAGGGGACGAGCAGTACTTC
CASSFLARGDEQYF
>TRBV27|.|.|TRBJ1-1
TGTGCCAGCAGGTTAACGTCGATGAACACTGAAGCTTTCTTT
CASRLTSMNTEAFF
>TRBV7-3|.|TRBD1|TRBJ1-1
TGTGCCAGCAGCTCCACAGGGGGCGCAGTTACTGAAGCTTTCTTT
CASSSTGGAVTEAFF
>TRBV20-1|.|.|TRBJ2-7
TGCAGTGCTAGAGAGAGCTACGAGCAGTACTTC
CSARESYEQYF
>TRBV11-3|.|TRBD1|TRBJ1-4
TGTGCCAGCAGCTTATGGGACAGGTCAGCAACTAATGAAAAACTGTTTTTT
CASSLWDRSATNEKLFF
>TRBV5-1|few|TRBD1|TRBJ2-3
TGCGCCAGCAGCCCTCAACCGGGACAGGGGGCGGGAGATACGCAGTATTTT
CASSPQPGQGAGDTQYF
>TRBV5-1|.|TRBD1|TRBJ1-6
TGCGCCAGCAGCTCAGGACAGGGGGTGAATTCACCCCTCCACTTT
CASSSGQGVNSPLHF
>TRBV30|.|TRBD1|TRBJ1-2
TGTGCCTGGGATCGTCGAGGGCTACAGGGGATCTATGGCTACACCTTC
CAWDRRGLQGIYGYTF
>TRBV10-1|.|TRBD2|TRBJ2-2
TGCGCCAGCAGTGAGAGACTAGCGGGAGCTAACACCGGGGAGCTGTTTTTT
CASSERLAGANTGELFF
>TRBV6-2/TRBV6-3|few|.|TRBJ1-1
TGTGCCAGCAGTTACAGTTTCACTGAAGCTTTCTTT
CASSYSFTEAFF
>TRBV19|.|.|TRBJ1-1
TGTGCCAGTAGTTTAGCGCGGGGGATGAACACTGAAGCTTTCTTT
CASSLARGMNTEAFF
>TRBV7-9|few|TRBD2|TRBJ2-1
TGTGCCAGCAGCTCCGGACTAGCGGGAGTATCCTACAATGAGCAGTTCTTC
CASSSGLAGVSYNEQFF
>TRBV5-1|.|.|TRBJ1-3
TGCGCCAGCAGCTTGGATAGGGGGAGCTCTGGAAACACCATATATTTT
CASSLDRGSSGNTIYF
>TRBV19|.|TRBD1|TRBJ1-5
TGTGCCAGTACCCACCCGCCCCGGGGGACAGGGTATGATCAGCCCCAGCATTTT
CASTHPPRGTGYDQPQHF
>TRBV3-1/TRBV3-2|.|TRBD1|TRBJ2-7
TGTGCCAGCAGCCAAGTTGGGACAGCCTCCTACGAGCAGTACTTC
CASSQVGTASYEQYF
>TRBV30|.|.|TRBJ1-6
TGTGCCTCCAACAAAGGCAGGGTCTATGATTCACCCCTCCACTTT
CASNKGRVYDSPLHF
>TRBV6-1|once|.|TRBJ1-5
TGTGCCAGCAGTGATGGGGGGCAGGAGCCCCAGCATTTT
CASSDGGQEPQHF
>TRBV21-1|.|.|TRBJ2-1
TGTGCCAGCAGCAAAGACCGGGACCCTCAGGATGAGCAGTTCTTC
CASSKDRDPQDEQFF
>TRBV10-1|.|TRBD2|TRBJ2-1
TGCGCCAGCAGAGGGACTAGCCTGGGTCCTGAGCAGTTCTTC
CASRGTSLGPEQFF
>TRBV24-1|once|TRBD1|TRBJ2-3
TGTGCCACCCGGCACAGGGGCGTTATAGATACGCAGTATTTT
CATRHRGVIDTQYF
>TRBV7-2|.|.|TRBJ2-4
TGTGCCAGCAGCTTGGCGACAACCAAAAACATTCAGTACTTC
CASSLATTKNIQYF
>TRBV28|once|.|TRBJ1-3
TGTGCCAGCAGTTTCCCGCGACAGGCCAGCTCTGGAAACACCATATATTTT
CASSFPRQASSGNTIYF